The 23 T cell receptor beta chains presented below share a single source sample, sequenced in a study of blood T cell repertoires in COVID-19. Libraries were prepared by immunoSEQ multiplex PCR; TCRdb keeps only in-frame clonotypes and omits some of them. The sample holds about 60,000 clones; 70% to 90% are singletons and the top ten take around 18%. Sequenced sample: peripheral blood. The receptors derive from a woman of 80 years or more with active COVID-19.

The J gene is TRBJ2-1, the V gene TRBV7-9; 8 bases are a match to TRBD2. This CDR3 has 13 residues. CDR1 is SEHNR and CDR2 is FQNEAQ in the germline V gene (reference sequence). V was clipped by 6 bases and J by 8 bases; unmatched bases: 6. The CDR3 spells CASSGTRMDEQFF. As DNA, the CDR3 is TGTGCCAGCAGTGGGACTAGAATGGATGAGCAGTTCTTC.

V usage is TRBV3-1 (or the pseudogene TRBV3-2) and J usage is TRBJ2-7, with D tentatively TRBD1 (5 bases). V was trimmed by 1 base and J by 0 bases, leaving 10 bases between them. Germline V gives CDR1 LGHDT, CDR2 YNNKEL (reference sequence). The CDR3 is 15 residues long. In DNA form, the CDR3 reads TGTGCCAGCAGCCAAGCTCCAGGGTACTCCTACGAGCAGTACTTC. Translating it yields CASSQAPGYSYEQYF.

The chain uses TRBV5-1 and TRBJ2-7; 8 bases align to TRBD1. CDR3 size: 17 residues. The J segment lost 6 bases and the V segment lost 0 bases, leaving 14 bases of the junction unmatched. Germline V gene data show CDR1 as SGHRS and CDR2 as YFSETQ. CDR3 nucleotide sequence: TGCGCCAGCAGCTTGGGCCCGCGTCGGGGTCAGGGGGCCGAGCAGTACTTC. The encoded protein is CASSLGPRRGQGAEQYF.

This chain joins TRBV4-2 and TRBJ2-6; 12 positions match TRBD2. The CDR3 contains 16 residues. CDR1 LGHNA and CDR2 YNFKEQ come from the germline V gene. The V and J ends lost 4 bases and 4 bases, in that order; junction bases with no gene match: 2. The CDR3: CASSPSGGAGANVLTF. The CDR3 bases are TGTGCCAGCAGCCCTAGCGGGGGGGCAGGGGCCAACGTCCTGACTTTC.

In DNA form, the CDR3 reads TGTGCCAGCTTCGGCCAGGGCTACGAGCAGTACTTC. It encodes CASFGQGYEQYF. The chain combines TRBV28 with TRBJ2-7, with D tentatively TRBD1 (5 bases). V was shortened by 8 bases and J by 3 bases, with 11 bases between the two germline ends. This CDR3 region has 12 residues. CDR1 is MDHEN and CDR2 is SYDVKM in the germline V gene.

This CDR3 reads CASNQLAGGTDTQYF. The CDR3 nucleotides read TGTGCCAGCAATCAGCTCGCGGGGGGGACAGATACGCAGTATTTT. The rearrangement joins TRBV28 to TRBJ2-3; 9 nucleotides line up with TRBD2. The CDR3 runs 15 residues. CDR1 and CDR2 (germline): MDHEN, SYDVKM. Trimming at V came to 7 bases and at J to 3 bases, leaving 8 bases not matched to a gene.

The chain employs TRBV15 and TRBJ1-2, with D tentatively TRBD1 (6 bases). Trimming left V 0 bases short and J 3 bases short, with 17 bases between. Germline lookup yields CDR1 LNHNV and CDR2 YYDKDF (reference sequence). The CDR3 runs 17 residues. The CDR3 bases are TGTGCCACCAGCAGAGACGAAGGTAGAGGGGGGGACTATGGCTACACCTTC. This sequence encodes CATSRDEGRGGDYGYTF.

The chain couples TRBV6-1 to TRBJ2-1, with 11 positions matching TRBD2. The CDR3 contains 17 residues. J gave up 9 bases and V 1 base, and 11 bases lay outside the gene matches. Germline loops: CDR1 MNHNS, CDR2 SASEGT. The CDR3 region is CASSEGASGGIRAEQFF. The CDR3 DNA reads TGTGCCAGCAGTGAAGGGGCTAGCGGGGGGATCAGGGCTGAGCAGTTCTTC.

The V call is TRBV5-1, the J call TRBJ2-1, with 8 positions matching TRBD2. The germline V gene encodes CDR1 SGHRS and CDR2 YFSETQ. The CDR3 has 16 amino acids. J was trimmed by 9 bases and V by 0 bases; bases with no gene match: 11. The CDR3 is CASSLVLAGGGGEQFF. In nucleotides, the CDR3 is TGCGCCAGCAGCTTGGTGTTGGCGGGGGGCGGTGGTGAGCAGTTCTTC.

This chain joins TRBV5-5 and TRBJ1-2, with D maybe TRBD1 (5 bases). Germline V lookup: CDR1 SGHKS, CDR2 YYEKEE (reference sequence). V lost 5 bases and J lost 4, with 15 bases in between. This CDR3 has 14 residues. This chain's CDR3 is CASSWTFGGYGYTF. The CDR3 DNA reads as TGTGCCAGCAGTTGGACATTCGGGGGCTATGGCTACACCTTC. The entire variable domain, with the rest obtained from reference TRBV5-5 and TRBJ1-2, is as follows: DAGVTQSPTHLIKTRGQQVTLRCSPISGHKSVSWYQQVLGQGPQFIFQYYEKEERGRGNFPDRFSARQFPNYSSELNVNALLLGDSALYLCASSWTFGGYGYTFGSGTRLTVV.

V and J are TRBV12-5 and TRBJ1-2; D remains ambiguous. The CDR3 has 14 residues. V dropped 3 bases and J dropped 2 bases, with 10 bases sitting between them. The germline V gene encodes CDR1 LGHNT and CDR2 FRNRAP. CDR3 loop: CASGLGGTNYGYTF. The CDR3 coding sequence is TGTGCTAGTGGTTTAGGAGGAACCAACTATGGCTACACCTTC.

The V call is TRBV18, the J call TRBJ2-1; D perhaps matches TRBD2 (5 bases). Per the germline V gene, CDR1 is KGHSH and CDR2 is LQKENI. The CDR3 length is 16 residues. V was clipped by 0 bases and J by 6 bases, with 15 bases between them. CDR3 residues: CASSPPGLDLSNEQFF. CDR3 coding DNA: TGTGCCAGCTCACCACCTGGACTGGACCTCTCCAATGAGCAGTTCTTC.

The chain couples TRBV19 to TRBJ2-7; TRBD2 aligns across 10 bases. V shed 6 bases and J 3 bases; nucleotides not matched to a gene: 8. This CDR3 is built from 15 residues. Germline CDR1 is LNHDA and CDR2 is SQIVND (reference sequence). The CDR3, as DNA: TGTGCCAGTAGACTAGCGGGGAGCTCCGTCTACGAGCAGTACTTC. Protein: CASRLAGSSVYEQYF.

The V gene is TRBV2, the J gene TRBJ2-7; perhaps TRBD1 as D (6 bases). Germline values: CDR1 SNHLY, CDR2 FYNNEI. The length of the CDR3 is 12 residues. The V end was cut by 2 bases, the J end by 4 bases, with 6 bases between. In DNA form, the CDR3 reads TGTGCCAGCAGTGAACAGGGGTACGAGCAGTACTTC. Protein product: CASSEQGYEQYF.

The chain employs TRBV7-2 and TRBJ2-2, with a tentative D call TRBD2 (5 bases). There are 15 residues in the CDR3. CDR1 and CDR2 from the germline V gene are SGHTA and FQGNSA. V shed 5 bases and J shed 4 bases, with 14 bases lying between them. CDR3 nucleotides: TGTGCCAGCAGCCCCGGCCGGGGTAGCACCGGGGAGCTGTTTTTT. Translated, it gives CASSPGRGSTGELFF.

The chain uses TRBV5-6 and TRBJ2-1; weak D call: TRBD2 (5 bases). V lost 0 bases and J lost 1, with 14 bases in between. The CDR3 has 17 amino acids. Germline V CDR1 and CDR2: SGHDT, YYEEEE. Written as DNA, the CDR3 is TGTGCCAGCAGCTTGGCCAAAGTTTGGAGGTCCTACAATGAGCAGTTCTTC. This translates into CASSLAKVWRSYNEQFF.

The chain uses TRBV5-4 and TRBJ1-2; 8 nucleotides agree with TRBD1. V dropped 4 bases and J dropped 1; count of bases not matched to a gene: 6. CDR1 SGHNT and CDR2 YYREEE come from the germline V gene (reference sequence). The CDR3 length is 15 residues. CDR3 residues: CASSDLQGDNYGYTF. CDR3 nucleotide sequence: TGTGCCAGCAGCGATTTACAGGGGGATAACTATGGCTACACCTTC.

The CDR3 bases are TGCGCCAGCAGCTTGGATTCCGGGATCAGTGAAGCTTTCTTT. The encoded protein is CASSLDSGISEAFF. The chain couples TRBV5-1 to TRBJ1-1; D call uncertain. V lost 0 bases, J lost 7 bases, and 13 bases lay in between. Germline V gene sequence: CDR1 SGHRS, CDR2 YFSETQ. This CDR3 is built from 14 residues.

Details on this clone: Other nucleotide sequences in the sample specify the same CDR3. The chain carries TRBV5-4 and TRBJ2-1; TRBD2 agrees at 9 bases. Germline CDR1 SGHNT, CDR2 YYREEE (reference sequence). CDR3 length: 16 amino acids. J lost 9 bases, V lost 0 bases, and 10 bases had no gene match. For the CDR3, the DNA is TGTGCCAGCAGCTTGGGGGGCGCGGGGGGGCCCCGTGAGCAGTTCTTC. This sequence encodes CASSLGGAGGPREQFF.

This clone has a handful of counts. V is TRBV18 and J is TRBJ1-5; D perhaps matches TRBD1 (6 bases). Germline V gene data show CDR1 as KGHSH and CDR2 as LQKENI. The ends were cut back, 2 bases at V and 0 bases at J, with 11 bases in the middle. The CDR3 contains 16 residues. CDR3 in amino acids: CASSPVQGSSNQPQHF. DNA of the CDR3: TGTGCCAGCTCACCAGTACAGGGCAGTAGCAATCAGCCCCAGCATTTT.

This chain uses TRBV20-1 with TRBJ2-1; TRBD2 matches at 7 bases. The CDR3 is 13 residues long. V was pared by 3 bases and J by 4 bases, with 3 bases of the junction left unmatched. Germline CDR1 DFQATT, CDR2 SNEGSKA (reference sequence). Written as DNA, the CDR3 is TGCAGTGCTAGTGGGCGGGGGTACAATGAGCAGTTCTTC. Its translation: CSASGRGYNEQFF.

This chain joins TRBV7-2 and TRBJ2-7, with 7 positions matching TRBD1. From germline, CDR1 is SGHTA and CDR2 FQGNSA. The CDR3 consists of 17 residues. The V segment lost 0 bases and the J segment 0 bases; nucleotides outside the gene matches: 8. In DNA form, the CDR3 reads TGTGCCAGCAGCTTAGCAGGGGGCGGGCTGGGCTCCTACGAGCAGTACTTC. This codes for CASSLAGGGLGSYEQYF.

The chain employs TRBV5-4 and TRBJ2-1, with 12 positions matching TRBD2. The V and J ends lost 4 bases and 5 bases, in that order; junction bases with no gene match: 7. The CDR3 is 16 residues long. Germline lookup yields CDR1 SGHNT and CDR2 YYREEE (reference sequence). Here the CDR3 DNA reads TGTGCCAGCAGCGTCAGGACTAGCGGGGCCCACAATGAGCAGTTCTTC. Translation: CASSVRTSGAHNEQFF.